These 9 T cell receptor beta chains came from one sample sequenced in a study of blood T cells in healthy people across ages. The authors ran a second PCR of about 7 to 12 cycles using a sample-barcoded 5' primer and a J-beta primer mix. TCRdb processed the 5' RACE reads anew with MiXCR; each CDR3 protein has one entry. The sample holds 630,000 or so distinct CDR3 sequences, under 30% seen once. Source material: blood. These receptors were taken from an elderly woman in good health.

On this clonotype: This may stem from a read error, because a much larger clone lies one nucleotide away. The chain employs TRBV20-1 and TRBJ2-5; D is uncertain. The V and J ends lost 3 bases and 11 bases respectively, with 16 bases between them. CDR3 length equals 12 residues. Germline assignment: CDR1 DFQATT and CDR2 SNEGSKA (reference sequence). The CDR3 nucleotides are TGCAGTGCTAGCAACCCAAACAATGAGCAGTACTTC. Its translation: CSASNPNNEQYF.

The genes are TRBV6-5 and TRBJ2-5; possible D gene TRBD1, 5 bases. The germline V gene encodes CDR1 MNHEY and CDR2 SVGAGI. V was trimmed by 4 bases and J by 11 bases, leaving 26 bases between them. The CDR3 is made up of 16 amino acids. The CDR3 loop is CASSFDSSMTYNEQYF. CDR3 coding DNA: TGTGCCAGCAGTTTTGACAGCTCAATGACCTACAATGAGCAGTACTTC.

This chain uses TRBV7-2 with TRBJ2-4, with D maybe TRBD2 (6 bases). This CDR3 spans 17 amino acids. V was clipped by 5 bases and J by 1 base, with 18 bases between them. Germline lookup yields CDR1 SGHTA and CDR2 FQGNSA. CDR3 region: CASSDRSGRGAKNIQYF. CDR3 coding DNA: TGTGCCAGCAGCGATAGGAGCGGGCGAGGGGCCAAAAACATTCAGTACTTC.

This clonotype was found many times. CDR3 loop: CASSQDAGQGRYEQYF. The CDR3 nucleotides read TGCGCCAGCAGCCAAGATGCCGGACAGGGACGATACGAGCAGTACTTC. The chain links TRBV4-1 to TRBJ2-7; 8 bases align to TRBD1. With V trimmed by 0 bases and J by 4 bases, 8 bases remained unmatched. The CDR3 is 16 amino acids. CDR1 is MGHRA and CDR2 is YSYEKL in the germline V gene.

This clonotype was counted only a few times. CDR3 nucleotide sequence: TGTGCCTGGAGTGCCCCAGGTAAGAACACTGAAGCTTTCTTT. Translation gives CAWSAPGKNTEAFF. The chain joins TRBV30 to TRBJ1-1; no reliable D call. The CDR3 runs 14 residues. Germline-derived CDR1 and CDR2 are GTSNPN and SVGIG (reference sequence). The V end lost 1 base, the J end lost 1 base, and 10 bases lay between the germline ends.

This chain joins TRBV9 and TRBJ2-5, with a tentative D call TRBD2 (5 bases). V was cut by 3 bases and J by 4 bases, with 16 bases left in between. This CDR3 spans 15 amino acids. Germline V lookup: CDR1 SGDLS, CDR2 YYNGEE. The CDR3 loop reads CASSASGSFGETQYF. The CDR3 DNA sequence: TGTGCCAGCAGCGCATCGGGGTCTTTCGGAGAGACCCAGTACTTC.

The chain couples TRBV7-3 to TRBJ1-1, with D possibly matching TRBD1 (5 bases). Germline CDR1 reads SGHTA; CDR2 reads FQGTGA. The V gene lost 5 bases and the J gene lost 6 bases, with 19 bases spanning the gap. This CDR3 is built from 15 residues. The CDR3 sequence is CASSQASGGVAEAFF. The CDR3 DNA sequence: TGTGCCAGCAGCCAGGCCTCGGGGGGGGTCGCTGAAGCTTTCTTT.

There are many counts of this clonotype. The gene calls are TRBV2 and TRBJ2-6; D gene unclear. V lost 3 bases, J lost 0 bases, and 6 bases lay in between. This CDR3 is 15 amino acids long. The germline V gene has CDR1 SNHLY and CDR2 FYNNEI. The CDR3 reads CASSDANSGANVLTF. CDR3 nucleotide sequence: TGTGCCAGCAGTGACGCCAACTCTGGGGCCAACGTCCTGACTTTC.

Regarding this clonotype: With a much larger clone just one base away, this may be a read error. CDR3 nucleotide sequence: TGCAGCGGGTCCGGGACTAGCGGGGACGATGAGCAGTACTTC. It specifies CSGSGTSGDDEQYF. The chain has TRBV29-1 and TRBJ2-4; 13 bases align to TRBD2. V was pared by 7 bases and J by 13 bases, with 13 bases of the junction left unmatched. Germline V gene data show CDR1 as SQVTM and CDR2 as ANQGSEA. The CDR3 consists of 14 residues.